The source of this TCR beta chain is a study of T cell changes during pregnancy in multiple sclerosis. Trimming stripped 0 bases from V and 8 bases from J, with 11 bases between. CDR1 is SSHAT, CDR2 FNYEAQ, per germline (reference sequence). The CDR3 runs 13 residues. Sequencing was performed with immunoSEQ multiplex PCR; in TCRdb, only in-frame clones are kept and a portion is missing. Of about 67,000 clones in the sample, about 89% were seen once. The receptor was derived from a female donor with multiple sclerosis, enrolled in a pregnancy study. Sequencing used peripheral blood, obtained in the second trimester of pregnancy. This sequence joins TRBV7-7 and TRBJ2-7, with a tentative D call TRBD1 (6 bases). The CDR3, as DNA: TGTGCCAGCAGCTTAGCGGTAGGGGGAAAGCAGTACTTC. Amino acids: CASSLAVGGKQYF.